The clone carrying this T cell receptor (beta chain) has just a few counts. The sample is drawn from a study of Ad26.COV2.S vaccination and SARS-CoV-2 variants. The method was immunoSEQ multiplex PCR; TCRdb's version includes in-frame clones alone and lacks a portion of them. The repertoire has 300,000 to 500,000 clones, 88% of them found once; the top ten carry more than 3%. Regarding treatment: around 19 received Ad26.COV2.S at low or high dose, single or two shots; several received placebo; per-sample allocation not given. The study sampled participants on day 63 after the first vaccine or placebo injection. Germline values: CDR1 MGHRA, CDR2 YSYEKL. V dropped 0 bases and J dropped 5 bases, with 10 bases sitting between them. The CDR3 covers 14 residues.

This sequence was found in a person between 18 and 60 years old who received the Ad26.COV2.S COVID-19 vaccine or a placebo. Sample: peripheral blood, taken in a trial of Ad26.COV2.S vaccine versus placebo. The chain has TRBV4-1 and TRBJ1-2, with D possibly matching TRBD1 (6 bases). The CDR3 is CASSQELGAYGYTF. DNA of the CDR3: TGCGCCAGCAGCCAAGAATTGGGGGCTTATGGCTACACCTTC.